The rows below give T cell receptor beta chains drawn from one sample of a study of sequential checkpoint blockade in melanoma. Profiling relied on immunoSEQ multiplex PCR, and the TCRdb table lists in-frame clones only, not all of them. This sample yields around 4,500 clones, of which 24% are seen a single time; around 30% belongs to the top ten. Material: tumor tissue (inferred from file names), obtained from a patient given nivolumab and ipilimumab in sequence. The origin of the receptors is a human donor with melanoma. Each CDR3 is given with its conserved first and last residue. Fields, in order: D gene, clone size, V gene, J gene, CDR3 protein, CDR3 DNA. A D gene is named only where the DNA matches it firmly. Expanded clones are given a class, and other clones once, few, many or no size at all.

.	many	TRBV11-3	TRBJ2-3	CASTRVTSTDTQYF	TGTGCCAGCACCCGAGTCACAAGCACAGATACGCAGTATTTT
.	few	TRBV29-1	TRBJ2-7	CSVEGTQDSPYEQYF	TGCAGCGTTGAAGGGACGCAGGACAGCCCCTACGAGCAGTACTTC
.	.	TRBV5-1	TRBJ2-7	CASSLEGHRSYEQYF	TGCGCCAGCAGCTTGGAGGGACACCGATCCTACGAGCAGTACTTC
.	.	TRBV11-3	TRBJ2-5	CASSLMRGSQETQYF	TGTGCCAGCAGCTTAATGCGGGGATCCCAAGAGACCCAGTACTTC
.	medium-sized	TRBV12-5	TRBJ1-1	CASGSAKFVGEKTEAFF	TGTGCTAGTGGCTCCGCGAAGTTTGTGGGGGAAAAAACTGAAGCTTTCTTT
TRBD1	.	TRBV19	TRBJ1-5	CASSMEGQGFQPQHF	TGTGCCAGTAGTATGGAGGGACAGGGCTTCCAGCCCCAGCATTTT
TRBD1	many	TRBV11-3	TRBJ1-2	CASSWDRGTYGYTF	TGTGCCAGCAGCTGGGACAGGGGAACCTATGGCTACACCTTC
TRBD2	large	TRBV6-8	TRBJ2-2	CASSEDSGGPGELFF	TGTGCCAGCAGTGAGGATAGCGGGGGGCCCGGGGAGCTGTTTTTT
TRBD1	medium-sized	TRBV11-3	TRBJ1-5	CASTPTGNAGPQHF	TGTGCCAGCACCCCGACAGGGAACGCGGGGCCCCAGCATTTT
.	few	TRBV9	TRBJ2-1	CASSEAGHPPNEQFF	TGTGCCAGCAGTGAAGCTGGCCACCCGCCCAATGAGCAGTTCTTC
TRBD2	.	TRBV6-8	TRBJ2-7	CATIKLWEGLREQYF	TGTGCCACTATAAAATTGTGGGAGGGCCTCCGAGAGCAGTACTTC
.	few	TRBV11-3	TRBJ1-2	CASSLLRGLGGYTF	TGTGCCAGCAGCTTACTGCGGGGGCTTGGTGGCTACACCTTC
.	many	TRBV6-8	TRBJ2-7	CASPLRGYEQYF	TGTGCCAGCCCTCTTCGGGGTTACGAGCAGTACTTC
.	few	TRBV12-5	TRBJ1-5	CASGLAGTQKHF	TGTGCTAGTGGTTTGGCCGGGACACAAAAGCATTTT
.	.	TRBV5-1	TRBJ2-3	CASRESPGGTDTQYF	TGCGCCAGCCGGGAGTCTCCGGGAGGCACAGATACGCAGTATTTT
.	few	TRBV29-1	TRBJ2-2	CSARGTANTGELFF	TGCAGCGCCCGCGGGACAGCGAACACCGGGGAGCTGTTTTTT
TRBD1	many	TRBV7-6	TRBJ1-2	CASSPGQGRDGYTF	TGTGCCAGCAGCCCAGGACAGGGAAGGGATGGCTACACCTTC
TRBD1	once	TRBV10-2	TRBJ2-1	CASRGLGTGRYNEQFF	TGCGCCAGCAGAGGGTTAGGGACAGGGAGATACAATGAGCAGTTCTTC
TRBD2	.	TRBV5-1	TRBJ2-7	CASSSRLAGNDEQYF	TGCGCCAGCAGCTCTAGACTAGCGGGAAACGACGAGCAGTACTTC
.	.	TRBV9	TRBJ2-5	CASSPRPWGQETQYF	TGTGCCAGCAGCCCCCGACCATGGGGCCAAGAGACCCAGTACTTC
.	medium-sized	TRBV11-3	TRBJ2-3	CASSSTRGPTDTQYF	TGTGCCAGCAGCTCAACCAGGGGTCCCACAGATACGCAGTATTTT
.	few	TRBV15	TRBJ2-7	CATSRAGWGSYEQYF	TGTGCCACCAGCAGGGCGGGATGGGGCTCCTACGAGCAGTACTTC
.	few	TRBV14	TRBJ1-3	CASSQVVRGVGNTIYF	TGTGCCAGCAGCCAAGTCGTCCGGGGGGTCGGCAACACCATATATTTT
TRBD2	.	TRBV6-8	TRBJ2-2	CASSHPGLGTGELFF	TGTGCCAGCAGTCACCCGGGACTAGGAACCGGGGAGCTGTTTTTT
TRBD2	medium-sized	TRBV29-1	TRBJ2-3	CSVEPHSGIQTDTQYF	TGCAGCGTTGAGCCCCATAGCGGGATCCAAACAGATACGCAGTATTTT
TRBD1	.	TRBV29-1	TRBJ2-5	CSVGTGTDTQAQYF	TGCAGCGTTGGCACCGGGACAGACACCCAGGCCCAGTACTTC
.	medium-sized	TRBV11-3	TRBJ2-2	CASSLAVAGTTGELFF	TGTGCCAGCAGCTTGGCCGTGGCAGGCACCACCGGGGAGCTGTTTTTT
TRBD1	medium-sized	TRBV12-5	TRBJ1-5	CASAGGEGQPQHF	TGTGCCAGCGCAGGGGGCGAAGGTCAGCCCCAGCATTTT
.	medium-sized	TRBV6-8	TRBJ2-7	CASSWSWSYEQYF	TGTGCCAGCTCCTGGAGCTGGTCCTACGAGCAGTACTTC
TRBD1	once	TRBV5-1	TRBJ2-1	CASRTQTGGYEQFF	TGCGCCAGCAGAACCCAGACAGGGGGCTATGAGCAGTTCTTC
.	.	TRBV12-2	TRBJ1-3	CATPGRSSGNTIYF	TGTGCCACTCCGGGCCGGAGCTCTGGAAACACCATATATTTT
.	.	TRBV11-3	TRBJ2-5	CASSLGQYQETQYF	TGTGCCAGCAGCTTAGGACAGTACCAAGAGACCCAGTACTTC
.	.	TRBV6-8	TRBJ1-6	CASTTGVSPLHF	TGTGCCAGCACGACGGGGGTTTCACCCCTCCACTTT
TRBD1	.	TRBV12-5	TRBJ2-1	CASTYRGVVYEQFF	TGTGCCAGCACCTACAGGGGGGTGGTGTATGAGCAGTTCTTC
.	.	TRBV6-8	TRBJ1-1	CASSYGGNVAEAFF	TGTGCCAGCAGTTACGGGGGGAACGTCGCTGAAGCTTTCTTT
TRBD1	.	TRBV25-1	TRBJ1-4	CASSVTGTGGEKLFF	TGTGCCAGCAGTGTAACGGGGACAGGGGGCGAAAAACTGTTTTTT
.	many	TRBV11-3	TRBJ1-4	CASSPGWGGEELFF	TGTGCCAGCAGCCCCGGTTGGGGAGGTGAAGAACTGTTTTTT
TRBD2	few	TRBV11-3	TRBJ2-7	CASSSGGTAYEQYF	TGTGCCAGCAGCTCCGGGGGGACGGCCTACGAGCAGTACTTC
.	few	TRBV11-3	TRBJ2-1	CASSLVVRLGDEQFF	TGTGCCAGCAGCTTAGTAGTCCGCCTCGGCGATGAGCAGTTCTTC
TRBD1	.	TRBV25-1	TRBJ1-3	CASSEFRDSLNTIYF	TGTGCCAGCAGTGAATTCAGGGACAGCCTAAACACCATATATTTT
.	.	TRBV29-1	TRBJ1-2	CSGGPSAYGYTF	TGCAGCGGGGGTCCCTCTGCCTATGGCTACACCTTC
TRBD1	few	TRBV6-8	TRBJ1-5	CASSAGGGQGNQPQHF	TGTGCCAGCAGTGCCGGTGGGGGACAGGGGAATCAGCCCCAGCATTTT